This passage covers 6 T cell receptor beta chains from one sample sequenced in a study of OX40 agonist ivuxolimab in advanced cancers. Produced via immunoSEQ multiplex PCR; TCRdb's table is partial and in-frame only. The data show tens of thousands of clones, 70% to 90% seen once. The specimen was CD4+ or CD8+ T cells sorted from blood, collected in a trial of the OX40 agonist ivuxolimab. Receptors originate from an adult with an advanced solid tumor such as melanoma, head and neck, liver or kidney cancer.

The chain couples TRBV6-5 to TRBJ2-3; 9 positions agree with TRBD2. The CDR3 is 15 amino acids. Germline lookup yields CDR1 MNHEY and CDR2 SVGAGI. The J segment lost 1 base and the V segment lost 6 bases, leaving 5 bases of the junction unmatched. The CDR3 DNA sequence: TGTGCCAGCAGCCCAGCGGGGGGCCGCACAGATACGCAGTATTTT. Its protein is CASSPAGGRTDTQYF.

As to this clone: The same CDR3 is also encoded by other DNA sequences in this sample. The V call is TRBV11-2, the J call TRBJ1-3, with D hard to call. The germline CDR1 and CDR2 sequences are SGHAT and FQNNGV. The germline V and J ends were trimmed by 0 bases and 0 bases, with 9 bases remaining between them. This CDR3 contains 16 residues. As DNA, the CDR3 is TGTGCCAGCAGCTTAGATCGCGGAGGCTCTGGAAACACCATATATTTT. This codes for CASSLDRGGSGNTIYF.

The J gene is TRBJ2-1, the V gene TRBV5-5; D unclear. In germline, CDR1 is SGHKS, CDR2 YYEKEE (reference sequence). Trimming removed 0 bases from V and 7 bases from J, with 11 bases in between. There are 14 residues in the CDR3. The CDR3 here is CASSLAGSSNEQFF. CDR3 bases: TGTGCCAGCAGCTTGGCCGGGTCTAGTAATGAGCAGTTCTTC. Variable domain in full (rest from reference TRBV5-5 and TRBJ2-1): DAGVTQSPTHLIKTRGQQVTLRCSPISGHKSVSWYQQVLGQGPQFIFQYYEKEERGRGNFPDRFSARQFPNYSSELNVNALLLGDSALYLCASSLAGSSNEQFFGPGTRLTVL.

The rearrangement links TRBV5-3 to TRBJ1-2; D is possibly TRBD1 (5 bases). TRBV5-3 qualifies as an ORF whose function is uncertain. CDR3 size: 16 residues. V lost 6 bases to trimming and J lost 3 bases, with 21 bases between them. This CDR3 reads CARNKIGGFRYYGYTF. CDR3 in DNA: TGTGCCAGAAATAAGATCGGGGGATTCAGATACTATGGCTACACCTTC.

V usage is TRBV6-6 and J usage is TRBJ2-7; D unresolved. V lost 4 bases and J 7 bases, leaving 11 bases between the germline ends. In germline, CDR1 is MNHNY, CDR2 SVGAGI (reference sequence). This CDR3 comprises 12 residues. CDR3 loop: CASSSLGLEQYF. As DNA, the CDR3 is TGTGCCAGCAGTTCCCTCGGCTTGGAGCAGTACTTC.

The rearrangement links TRBV5-1 to TRBJ2-5; 12 positions match TRBD2. Trimming cost V 3 bases and J 1 base; bases outside gene matches: 4. CDR3 size: 16 residues. CDR1 is SGHRS and CDR2 is YFSETQ in the germline V gene. The CDR3 loop is CASSSGLAGFQETQYF. CDR3 in DNA: TGCGCCAGCAGCTCCGGACTAGCGGGGTTCCAAGAGACCCAGTACTTC.